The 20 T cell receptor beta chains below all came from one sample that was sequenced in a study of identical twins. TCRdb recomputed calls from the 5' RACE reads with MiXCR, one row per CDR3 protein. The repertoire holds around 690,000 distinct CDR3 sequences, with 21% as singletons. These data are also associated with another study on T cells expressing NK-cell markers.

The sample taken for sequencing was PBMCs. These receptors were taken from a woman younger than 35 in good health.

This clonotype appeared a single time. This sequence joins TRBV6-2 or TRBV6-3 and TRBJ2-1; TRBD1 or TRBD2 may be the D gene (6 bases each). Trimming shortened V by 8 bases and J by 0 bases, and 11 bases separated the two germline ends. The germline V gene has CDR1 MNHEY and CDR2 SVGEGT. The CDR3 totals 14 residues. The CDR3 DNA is TGTGCCAGCTGTGGGGGGCCCTCCTACAATGAGCAGTTCTTC. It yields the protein CASCGGPSYNEQFF.

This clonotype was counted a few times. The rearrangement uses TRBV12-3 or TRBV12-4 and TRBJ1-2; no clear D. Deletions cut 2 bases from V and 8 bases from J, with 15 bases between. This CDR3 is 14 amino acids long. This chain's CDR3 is CASSLRWGMGGYTF. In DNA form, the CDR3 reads TGTGCCAGCAGTTTAAGGTGGGGAATGGGCGGCTACACCTTC.

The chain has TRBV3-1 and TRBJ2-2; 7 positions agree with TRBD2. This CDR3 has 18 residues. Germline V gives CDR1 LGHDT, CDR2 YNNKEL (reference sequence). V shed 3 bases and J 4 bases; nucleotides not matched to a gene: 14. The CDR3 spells CASSHPAGRRRGTGELFF. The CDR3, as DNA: TGTGCCAGCAGCCATCCAGCGGGACGGAGAAGGGGCACCGGGGAGCTGTTTTTT. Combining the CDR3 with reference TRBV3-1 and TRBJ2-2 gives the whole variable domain DTAVSQTPKYLVTQMGNDKSIKCEQNLGHDTMYWYKQDSKKFLKIMFSYNNKELIINETVPNRFSPKSPDKAHLNLHINSLELGDSAVYFCASSHPAGRRRGTGELFFGEGSRLTVL.

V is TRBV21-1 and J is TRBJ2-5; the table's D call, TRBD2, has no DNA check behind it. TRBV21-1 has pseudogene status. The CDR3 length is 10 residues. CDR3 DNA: TGTGCCAGCAGCAAAGGGACTAGCCCCTTC. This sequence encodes CASSKGTSPF.

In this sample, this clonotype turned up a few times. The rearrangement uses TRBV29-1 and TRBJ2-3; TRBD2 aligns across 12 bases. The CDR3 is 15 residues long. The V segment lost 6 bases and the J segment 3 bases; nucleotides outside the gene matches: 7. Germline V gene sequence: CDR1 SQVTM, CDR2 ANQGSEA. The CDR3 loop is CSVSLTSGGTDTQYF. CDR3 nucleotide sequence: TGCAGCGTATCCCTAACTAGCGGGGGGACAGATACGCAGTATTTT.

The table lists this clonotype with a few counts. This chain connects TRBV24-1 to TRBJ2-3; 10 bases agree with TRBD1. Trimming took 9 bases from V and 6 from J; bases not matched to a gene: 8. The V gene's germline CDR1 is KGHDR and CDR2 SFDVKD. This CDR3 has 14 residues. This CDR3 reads CATSGTGVPDTQYF. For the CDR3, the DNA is TGTGCCACCTCGGGGACAGGGGTGCCGGATACGCAGTATTTT.

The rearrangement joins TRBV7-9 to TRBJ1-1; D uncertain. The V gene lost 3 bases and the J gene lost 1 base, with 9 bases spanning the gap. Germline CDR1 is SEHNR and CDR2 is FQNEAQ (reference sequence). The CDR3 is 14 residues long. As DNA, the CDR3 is TGTGCCAGCAGCTTCTCCACAGAGAACACTGAAGCTTTCTTT. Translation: CASSFSTENTEAFF.

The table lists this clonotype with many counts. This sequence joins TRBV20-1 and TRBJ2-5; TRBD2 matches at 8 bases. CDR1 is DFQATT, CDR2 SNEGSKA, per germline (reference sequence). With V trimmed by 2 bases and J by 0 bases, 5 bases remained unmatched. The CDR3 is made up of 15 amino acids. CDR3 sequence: CSARIPSGYQETQYF. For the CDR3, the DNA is TGCAGTGCTAGAATACCTAGCGGGTACCAAGAGACCCAGTACTTC.

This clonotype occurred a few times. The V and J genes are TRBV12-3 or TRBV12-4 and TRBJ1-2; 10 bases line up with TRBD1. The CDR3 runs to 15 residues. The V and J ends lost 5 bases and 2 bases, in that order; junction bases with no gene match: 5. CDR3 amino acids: CASSRPGQGNYGYTF. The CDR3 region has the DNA TGTGCCAGCAGTCGCCCGGGACAGGGGAACTATGGCTACACCTTC.

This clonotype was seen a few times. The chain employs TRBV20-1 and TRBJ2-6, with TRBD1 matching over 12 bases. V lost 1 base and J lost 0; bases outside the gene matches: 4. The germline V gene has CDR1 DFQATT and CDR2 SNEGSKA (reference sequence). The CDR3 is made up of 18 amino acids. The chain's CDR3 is CSARVGTGGTSGANVLTF. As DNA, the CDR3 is TGCAGTGCTAGAGTCGGGACAGGGGGCACCTCTGGGGCCAACGTCCTGACTTTC.

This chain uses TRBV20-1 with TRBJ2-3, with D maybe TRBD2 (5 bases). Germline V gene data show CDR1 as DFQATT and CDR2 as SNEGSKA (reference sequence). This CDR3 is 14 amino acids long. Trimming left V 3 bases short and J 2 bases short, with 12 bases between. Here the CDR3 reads CSASRTYNTDTQYF. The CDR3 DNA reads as TGCAGTGCTAGTCGGACTTATAACACAGATACGCAGTATTTT.

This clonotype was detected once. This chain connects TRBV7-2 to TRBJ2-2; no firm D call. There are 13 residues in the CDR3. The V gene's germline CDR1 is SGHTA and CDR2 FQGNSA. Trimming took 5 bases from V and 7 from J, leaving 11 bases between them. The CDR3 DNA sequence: TGTGCCAGCAGCCGACCCCACGGCGGGGAGCTGTTTTTT. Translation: CASSRPHGGELFF.

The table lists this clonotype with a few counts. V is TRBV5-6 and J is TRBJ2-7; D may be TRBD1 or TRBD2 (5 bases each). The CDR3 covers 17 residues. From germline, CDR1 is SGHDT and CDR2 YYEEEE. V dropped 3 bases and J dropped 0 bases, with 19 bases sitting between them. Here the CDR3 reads CASSSYRRDALSYEQYF. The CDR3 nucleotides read TGTGCCAGCAGCTCATACCGCCGGGACGCCCTCTCCTACGAGCAGTACTTC. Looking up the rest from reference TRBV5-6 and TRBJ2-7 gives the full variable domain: DAGVTQSPTHLIKTRGQQVTLRCSPKSGHDTVSWYQQALGQGPQFIFQYYEEEERQRGNFPDRFSGHQFPNYSSELNVNALLLGDSALYLCASSSYRRDALSYEQYFGPGTRLTVT.

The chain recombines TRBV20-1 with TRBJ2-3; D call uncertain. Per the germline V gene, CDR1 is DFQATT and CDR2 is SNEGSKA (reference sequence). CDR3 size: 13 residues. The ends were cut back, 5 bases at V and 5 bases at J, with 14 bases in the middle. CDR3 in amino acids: CSALGKVLDTQYF. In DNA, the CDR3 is TGCAGTGCTTTAGGGAAGGTCTTAGATACGCAGTATTTT.

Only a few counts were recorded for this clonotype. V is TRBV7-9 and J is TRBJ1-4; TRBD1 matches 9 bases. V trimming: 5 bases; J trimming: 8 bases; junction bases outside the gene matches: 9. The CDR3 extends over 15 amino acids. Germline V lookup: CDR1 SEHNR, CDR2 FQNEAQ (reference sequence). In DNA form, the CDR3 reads TGTGCCAGCAGCGCCGGACAGGGGCAAAGGGAAAAACTGTTTTTT. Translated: CASSAGQGQREKLFF.

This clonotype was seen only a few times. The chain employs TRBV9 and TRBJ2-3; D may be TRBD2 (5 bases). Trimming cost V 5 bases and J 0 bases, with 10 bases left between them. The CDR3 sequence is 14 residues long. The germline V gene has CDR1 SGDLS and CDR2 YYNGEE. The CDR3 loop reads CASSIRGSTDTQYF. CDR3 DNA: TGTGCCAGCAGTATCAGAGGGAGCACAGATACGCAGTATTTT.

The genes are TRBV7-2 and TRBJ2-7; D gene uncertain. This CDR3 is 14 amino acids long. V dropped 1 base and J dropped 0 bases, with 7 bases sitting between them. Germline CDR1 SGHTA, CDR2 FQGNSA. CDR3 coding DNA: TGTGCCAGCAGCTTAGATAACTACTCCTACGAGCAGTACTTC. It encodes CASSLDNYSYEQYF. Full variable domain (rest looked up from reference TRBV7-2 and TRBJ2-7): GAGVSQSPSNKVTEKGKDVELRCDPISGHTALYWYRQSLGQGLEFLIYFQGNSAPDKSGLPSDRFSAERTGGSVSTLTIQRTQQEDSAVYLCASSLDNYSYEQYFGPGTRLTVT.

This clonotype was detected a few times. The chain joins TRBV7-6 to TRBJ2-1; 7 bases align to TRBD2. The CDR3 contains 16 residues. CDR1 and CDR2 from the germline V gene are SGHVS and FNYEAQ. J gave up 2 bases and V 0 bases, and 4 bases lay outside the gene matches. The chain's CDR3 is CASSLASLAAYNEQFF. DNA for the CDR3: TGTGCCAGCAGCTTAGCATCCCTAGCGGCCTACAATGAGCAGTTCTTC.

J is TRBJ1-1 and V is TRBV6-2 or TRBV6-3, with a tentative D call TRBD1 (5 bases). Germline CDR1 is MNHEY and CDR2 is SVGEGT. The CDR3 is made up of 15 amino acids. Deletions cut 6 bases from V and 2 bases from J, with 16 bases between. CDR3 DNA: TGTGCCAGCAGACGCCACGACAGAGACAACACTGAAGCTTTCTTT. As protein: CASRRHDRDNTEAFF.

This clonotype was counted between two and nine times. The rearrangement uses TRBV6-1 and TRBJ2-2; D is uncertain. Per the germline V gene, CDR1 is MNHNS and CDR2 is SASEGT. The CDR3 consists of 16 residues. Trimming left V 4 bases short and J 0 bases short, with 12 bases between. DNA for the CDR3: TGTGCCAGCAGTGTGGCGAGGACCGCGAACACCGGGGAGCTGTTTTTT. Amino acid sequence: CASSVARTANTGELFF.